This is a list of T cell receptor beta chains from one sample in a study of blood T cell repertoires in COVID-19. The method was immunoSEQ multiplex PCR; TCRdb's version includes in-frame clones alone and lacks a portion of them. The sample records hundreds of thousands of clones, around 88% being singletons. The source material was peripheral blood. All receptors come from a woman aged 25 to 39 who had recovered from COVID-19. Both conserved end residues are part of each CDR3. D genes are given only for firm matches.

V gene	J gene	D gene	CDR3 protein
TRBV6-5	TRBJ1-5	-	CASSPGTSDHQPQHF
TRBV18	TRBJ1-2	-	CASSPDNQGSYGYTF
TRBV28	TRBJ2-5	TRBD2	CASSSRREGQETQYF
TRBV15	TRBJ2-6	-	CATSRDPFSGAGANVLTF
TRBV4-3	TRBJ2-7	TRBD1	CASSQGLGTRDRYEDEQYF
TRBV11-2	TRBJ2-5	-	CASSLGPGRGETQYF
TRBV19	TRBJ2-4	-	CASSPGGPNIQYF
TRBV30	TRBJ1-3	-	CAWSGRVSGNTIYF
TRBV4-2	TRBJ2-3	-	CASSQDTIKLSTDTQYF
TRBV2	TRBJ2-3	TRBD2	CASSDVTSGGDTDTQYF
TRBV2	TRBJ1-5	TRBD1	CASRGTGGYNQPQHF
TRBV7-2	TRBJ1-1	-	CASSVEPGLPPLSNTEAFF
TRBV29-1	TRBJ1-5	TRBD1	CSAKLQGNNQPQHF
TRBV2	TRBJ1-1	TRBD1	CASSVGQVMWTEAFF
TRBV28	TRBJ1-5	TRBD1	CASGSGQGSNQPQHF
TRBV19	TRBJ1-1	-	CASSIPENTEAFF
TRBV5-4	TRBJ2-7	TRBD1	CASSRDRVSDEQYF
TRBV6-5	TRBJ1-6	-	CASSYSWRTPPLHF
TRBV9	TRBJ1-6	-	CASSVLGGRNSPLHF
TRBV11-2	TRBJ1-3	TRBD1	CASSSRGSSGNTIYF
TRBV2	TRBJ2-2	TRBD1	CASGGQGATGELFF